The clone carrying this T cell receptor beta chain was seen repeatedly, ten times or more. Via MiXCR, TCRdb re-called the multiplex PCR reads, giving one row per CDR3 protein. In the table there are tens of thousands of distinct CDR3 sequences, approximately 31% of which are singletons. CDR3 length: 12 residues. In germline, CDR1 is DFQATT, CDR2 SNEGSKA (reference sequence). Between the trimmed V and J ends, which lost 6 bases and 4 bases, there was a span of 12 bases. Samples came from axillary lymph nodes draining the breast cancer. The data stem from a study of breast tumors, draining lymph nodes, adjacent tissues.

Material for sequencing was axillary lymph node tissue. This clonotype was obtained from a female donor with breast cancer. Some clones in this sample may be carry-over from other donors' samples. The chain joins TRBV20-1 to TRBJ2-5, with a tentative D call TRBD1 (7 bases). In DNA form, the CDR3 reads TGCAGTGCGGCGGGACAGAGAGAGACCCAGTACTTC. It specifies CSAAGQRETQYF.